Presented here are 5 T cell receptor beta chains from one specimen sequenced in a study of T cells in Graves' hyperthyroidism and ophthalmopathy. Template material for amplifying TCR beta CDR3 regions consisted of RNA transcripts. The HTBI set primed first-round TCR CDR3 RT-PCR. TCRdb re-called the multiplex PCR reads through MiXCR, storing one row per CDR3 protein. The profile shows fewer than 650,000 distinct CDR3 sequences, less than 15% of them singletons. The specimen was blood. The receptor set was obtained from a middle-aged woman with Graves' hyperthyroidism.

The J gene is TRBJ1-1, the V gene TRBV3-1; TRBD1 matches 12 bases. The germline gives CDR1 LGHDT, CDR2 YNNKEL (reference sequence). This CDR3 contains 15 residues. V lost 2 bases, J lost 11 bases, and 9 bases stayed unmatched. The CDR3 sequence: CASSQQTGTGGKAFF. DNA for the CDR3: TGTGCCAGCAGCCAACAAACCGGGACAGGGGGCAAGGCTTTCTTT. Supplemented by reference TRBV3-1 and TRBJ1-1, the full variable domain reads DTAVSQTPKYLVTQMGNDKSIKCEQNLGHDTMYWYKQDSKKFLKIMFSYNNKELIINETVPNRFSPKSPDKAHLNLHINSLELGDSAVYFCASSQQTGTGGKAFFGQGTRLTVV.

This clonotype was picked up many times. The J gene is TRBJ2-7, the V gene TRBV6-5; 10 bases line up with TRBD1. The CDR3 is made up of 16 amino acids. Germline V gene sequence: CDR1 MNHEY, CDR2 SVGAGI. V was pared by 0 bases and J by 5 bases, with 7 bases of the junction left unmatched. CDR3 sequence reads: CASSYSSGTGVDEQYF. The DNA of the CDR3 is TGTGCCAGCAGTTACTCGAGTGGGACAGGGGTAGACGAGCAGTACTTC.

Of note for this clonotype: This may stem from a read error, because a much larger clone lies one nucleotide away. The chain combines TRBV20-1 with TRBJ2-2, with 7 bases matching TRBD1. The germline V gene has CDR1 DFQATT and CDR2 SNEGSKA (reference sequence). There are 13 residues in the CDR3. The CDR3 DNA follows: TGCAGTGTTAGAGACAGGGCGGCCGGGGAGCTGTTTTTT. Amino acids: CSVRDRAAGELFF.

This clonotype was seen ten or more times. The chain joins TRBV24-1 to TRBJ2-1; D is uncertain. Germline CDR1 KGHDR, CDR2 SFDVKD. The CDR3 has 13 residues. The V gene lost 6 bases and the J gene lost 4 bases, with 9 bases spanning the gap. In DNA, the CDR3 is TGTGCCACCAGTAGTTGGGCATACAATGAGCAGTTCTTC. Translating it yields CATSSWAYNEQFF.

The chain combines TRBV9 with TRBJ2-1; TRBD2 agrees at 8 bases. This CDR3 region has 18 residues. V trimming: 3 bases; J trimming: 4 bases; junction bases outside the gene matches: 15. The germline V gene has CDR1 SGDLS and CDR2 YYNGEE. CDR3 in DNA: TGTGCCAGCAGCGGTAGCGGGACACTAGGTGGGGCTTACAATGAGCAGTTCTTC. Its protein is CASSGSGTLGGAYNEQFF.